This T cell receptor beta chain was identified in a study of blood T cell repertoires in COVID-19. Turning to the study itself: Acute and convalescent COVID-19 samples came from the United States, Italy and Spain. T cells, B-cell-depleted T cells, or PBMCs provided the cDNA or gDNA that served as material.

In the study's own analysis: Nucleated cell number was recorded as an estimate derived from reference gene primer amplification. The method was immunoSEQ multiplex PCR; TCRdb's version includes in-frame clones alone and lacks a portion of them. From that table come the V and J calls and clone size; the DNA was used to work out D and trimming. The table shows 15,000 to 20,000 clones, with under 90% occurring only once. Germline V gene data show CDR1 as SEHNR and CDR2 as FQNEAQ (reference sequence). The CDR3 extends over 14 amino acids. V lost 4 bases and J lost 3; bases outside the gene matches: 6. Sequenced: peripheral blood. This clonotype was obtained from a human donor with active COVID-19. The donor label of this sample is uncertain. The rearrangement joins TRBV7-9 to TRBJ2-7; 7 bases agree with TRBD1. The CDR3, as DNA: TGTGCCAGCAGCTCGAGCCAGGGGGTCTACGAGCAGTACTTC. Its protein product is CASSSSQGVYEQYF.